The 9 T cell receptor beta chains in this list originate from one sample, sequenced in a study of untreated major depressive disorder. Generated by immunoSEQ multiplex PCR, the TCRdb table keeps only in-frame clones and is missing some. The data contain 20,000 or so clones, under 90% of them singletons. Sequences were obtained from CD4+ T cells from PBMCs. These receptor sequences come from a woman in her thirties in good health.

The rearrangement joins TRBV18 to TRBJ2-7; 8 positions agree with TRBD2. The CDR3 is made up of 14 amino acids. After removal of 5 bases from V and 4 bases from J, the junction contained 7 bases not matched to a gene. The germline CDR1 and CDR2 sequences are KGHSH and LQKENI. CDR3 region: CASSAGTSGYEQYF. The DNA for the CDR3 is TGTGCCAGCTCAGCTGGGACTAGTGGTTACGAGCAGTACTTC.

The chain couples TRBV11-1 to TRBJ2-5; D may be TRBD2 (5 bases). V was cut by 5 bases and J by 2 bases, with 15 bases left in between. Per germline, CDR1 SGHAT and CDR2 FQDESV (reference sequence). This CDR3 contains 15 residues. The chain's CDR3 is CASSTGLSNQETQYF. CDR3 DNA: TGTGCCAGCAGCACCGGACTGTCGAATCAAGAGACCCAGTACTTC.

The V and J genes are TRBV5-1 and TRBJ2-1; 15 nucleotides line up with TRBD2. Germline trimming cut 3 bases from V and 9 bases from J; bases unmatched to any gene: 7. This CDR3 is 16 amino acids long. Germline V CDR1 and CDR2: SGHRS, YFSETQ. The CDR3 sequence is CASSSHPGLAGGEQFF. CDR3 bases: TGCGCCAGCAGCTCTCATCCGGGACTAGCGGGAGGTGAGCAGTTCTTC.

V is TRBV6-6 and J is TRBJ2-3, with 7 nucleotides matching TRBD1. Germline V gives CDR1 MNHNY, CDR2 SVGAGI (reference sequence). This CDR3 region has 14 residues. V dropped 4 bases and J dropped 0; count of bases not matched to a gene: 1. The CDR3 here is CASSLTGSTDTQYF. The CDR3 coding sequence is TGTGCCAGCAGTTTGACAGGGAGCACAGATACGCAGTATTTT.

The chain recombines TRBV4-2 with TRBJ2-1; D might be TRBD1 (6 bases). Trimming left V 4 bases short and J 5 bases short, with 12 bases between. CDR3 length: 14 amino acids. Per germline, CDR1 LGHNA and CDR2 YNFKEQ. Here the CDR3 DNA reads TGTGCCAGCAGCCGTCTGGGACACAACAATGAGCAGTTCTTC. Residues: CASSRLGHNNEQFF.

The rearrangement uses TRBV27 and TRBJ2-5; D is unresolved. Between the trimmed V and J ends, which lost 6 bases and 2 bases, there was a span of 10 bases. This CDR3 has 13 residues. CDR1 MNHEY and CDR2 SMNVEV come from the germline V gene (reference sequence). CDR3 in amino acids: CASRRSRQETQYF. CDR3 DNA sequence: TGTGCCAGCAGGCGAAGCCGACAAGAGACCCAGTACTTC.

The rearrangement uses TRBV5-4 and TRBJ1-2; D call uncertain. This CDR3 spans 14 amino acids. With 6 bases removed from V and 0 bases from J, the gap between germline ends came to 12 bases. The germline V gene encodes CDR1 SGHNT and CDR2 YYREEE (reference sequence). The CDR3 DNA sequence: TGTGCCAGCACCATACACGTATCTAACTATGGCTACACCTTC. Translated: CASTIHVSNYGYTF.

This sequence joins TRBV7-2 and TRBJ2-1; D is ambiguous. The V and J ends lost 2 bases and 9 bases respectively, with 5 bases between them. CDR3 length: 11 amino acids. Germline V gene data show CDR1 as SGHTA and CDR2 as FQGNSA. CDR3 nucleotides: TGTGCCAGCAGCTTATCGATTGAGCAGTTCTTC. Residues: CASSLSIEQFF.

CDR3 sequence: CASSPHPGTGSSGANVLTF. DNA for the CDR3: TGTGCCAGCAGCCCACACCCCGGGACAGGCAGCTCTGGGGCCAACGTCCTGACTTTC. The gene calls are TRBV5-5 and TRBJ2-6; 8 bases fit TRBD1. V lost 4 bases and J lost 0; bases outside the gene matches: 12. The germline CDR1 and CDR2 sequences are SGHKS and YYEKEE (reference sequence). CDR3 length equals 19 residues.